Below are 10 T cell receptor beta chains sequenced from a single sample in a study of cytomegalovirus exposure and HLA in healthy donors. Sequencing was performed with immunoSEQ multiplex PCR; in TCRdb, only in-frame clones are kept and a portion is missing. The table shows approximately 160,000 clones, with 91% occurring only once. Sequencing used PBMCs. The receptors were gathered from a woman younger than 30 in good health and CMV-seropositive.

A single count supports this clone. This CDR3 is CASSPGILGASQPQHF. In DNA, the CDR3 is TGCGCCAGCAGCCCCGGGATACTGGGGGCCAGTCAGCCCCAGCATTTT. The chain carries TRBV4-3 and TRBJ1-5; perhaps TRBD1 as D (6 bases). V lost 4 bases, J lost 6 bases, and 19 bases lay in between. CDR1 LGHNA and CDR2 YSLEER come from the germline V gene. This CDR3 comprises 16 residues.

This clone turned up a few times. The rearrangement links TRBV14 to TRBJ2-2; D unresolved. Germline V CDR1 and CDR2: SGHDN, FVKESK. The CDR3 spans 15 residues. Trimming left V 1 base short and J 4 bases short, with 10 bases between. CDR3 sequence: CASSQGSRLTGELFF. The CDR3 DNA reads TGTGCCAGCAGCCAAGGATCTAGACTCACCGGGGAGCTGTTTTTT.

The rearrangement links TRBV5-4 to TRBJ2-7, with D tentatively TRBD2 (6 bases). Germline CDR1 reads SGHNT; CDR2 reads YYREEE (reference sequence). The CDR3 contains 14 residues. V was cut by 5 bases and J by 0 bases, with 12 bases left in between. The CDR3 spells CASRARENSYEQYF. The CDR3 nucleotides are TGTGCCAGCAGAGCACGGGAGAACTCCTACGAGCAGTACTTC. Combining the CDR3 with reference TRBV5-4 and TRBJ2-7 gives the whole variable domain ETGVTQSPTHLIKTRGQQVTLRCSSQSGHNTVSWYQQALGQGPQFIFQYYREEENGRGNFPPRFSGLQFPNYSSELNVNALELDDSALYLCASRARENSYEQYFGPGTRLTVT.

This chain's CDR3 is CASSQEGQGMNGYTF. In nucleotides, the CDR3 is TGTGCCAGCAGCCAAGAAGGACAAGGGATGAATGGCTACACCTTC. The chain uses TRBV4-2 and TRBJ1-2; possibly TRBD1 for D (5 bases). Germline CDR1 and CDR2: LGHNA and YNFKEQ. CDR3 size: 15 residues. Trimming cost V 0 bases and J 6 bases, with 14 bases left between them.

The rearrangement uses TRBV5-8 and TRBJ1-3, with D perhaps TRBD1 (6 bases). The length of the CDR3 is 16 residues. Germline CDR1 reads SGHTS; CDR2 reads YDEGEE. The V end was cut by 4 bases, the J end by 0 bases, with 14 bases between. Here the CDR3 reads CASSLSRGTSGNTIYF. CDR3 DNA sequence: TGTGCCAGCAGCCTCAGCAGGGGCACCTCTGGAAACACCATATATTTT.

The rearrangement uses TRBV9 and TRBJ1-2, with 9 positions matching TRBD1. The length of the CDR3 is 14 residues. Germline V gene lookup returns CDR1 SGDLS and CDR2 YYNGEE. The ends lost 4 bases at V and 6 bases at J; junction bases unmatched: 7. The CDR3 here is CASSLRTGEDGYTF. The CDR3 nucleotides read TGTGCCAGCAGCTTACGGACAGGGGAAGATGGCTACACCTTC.

This sequence joins TRBV28 and TRBJ2-7, with TRBD2 identical over 14 bases. Trimming removed 2 bases from V and 0 bases from J; junction bases left unmatched: 0. CDR3 length equals 16 residues. CDR1 and CDR2 (germline): MDHEN, SYDVKM. This chain's CDR3 is CASSLGTSGSSYEQYF. CDR3 coding DNA: TGTGCCAGCAGTTTAGGGACTAGCGGGAGCTCCTACGAGCAGTACTTC.

The rearrangement joins TRBV5-1 to TRBJ2-1, with D unresolved. Per germline, CDR1 SGHRS and CDR2 YFSETQ. This CDR3 comprises 13 residues. Trimming shortened V by 4 bases and J by 6 bases, and 11 bases separated the two germline ends. The CDR3: CASSPLVSNEQFF. In DNA form, the CDR3 reads TGCGCCAGCAGCCCCTTGGTGAGCAATGAGCAGTTCTTC.

This chain joins TRBV30 and TRBJ1-4; D unclear. Germline CDR1 reads GTSNPN; CDR2 reads SVGIG (reference sequence). The V end lost 3 bases, the J end lost 0 bases, and 2 bases lay between the germline ends. The CDR3 has 12 residues. CDR3 residues: CAWSATNEKLFF. CDR3 coding DNA: TGTGCCTGGAGCGCAACTAATGAAAAACTGTTTTTT.

The rearrangement joins TRBV9 to TRBJ2-1; D perhaps matches TRBD2 (5 bases). Germline CDR1 SGDLS, CDR2 YYNGEE. The CDR3 consists of 14 residues. V shed 4 bases and J shed 7 bases, with 15 bases lying between them. CDR3 sequence (DNA): TGTGCCAGCAGCCCCGAGGGATTGGGAAATGAGCAGTTCTTC. Its translation is CASSPEGLGNEQFF. Combining the CDR3 with reference TRBV9 and TRBJ2-1 gives the whole variable domain DSGVTQTPKHLITATGQRVTLRCSPRSGDLSVYWYQQSLDQGLQFLIQYYNGEERAKGNILERFSAQQFPDLHSELNLSSLELGDSALYFCASSPEGLGNEQFFGPGTRLTVL.